This T cell receptor beta chain was identified in a study of blood T cells in healthy people across ages. General observations from the study: From one million sequenced T cells, diversity estimates were lower bounds. Greater diversity and more naive CD4+ cells were seen in long-lived donors than in aged donors.

As regards this clonotype: Its antigen is not known.

Sample-barcoded 5' priming and a J-beta primer mix drove a second PCR of about 7 to 11 cycles. TCRdb independently ran MiXCR on the 5' RACE reads; one entry per CDR3 protein. Counted here are some 930,000 distinct CDR3 sequences, just under 30% occurring once; the ten biggest clones make up roughly 10%. CDR3 length equals 15 residues. Germline CDR1 and CDR2: LNHNV and YYDKDF (reference sequence). Trimming left V 5 bases short and J 2 bases short, with 13 bases between. The same sample was also studied in work on T cells of mothers and their children. Per that paper: The people who donated were three healthy Caucasian mothers and their six children.

This receptor was identified in a middle-aged woman in good health. What was sequenced was blood. The chain recombines TRBV15 with TRBJ2-1, with D perhaps TRBD1 (6 bases). The chain's CDR3 is CATSGTGKPYNEQFF. Written as DNA, the CDR3 is TGTGCCACCAGCGGAACAGGGAAACCCTACAATGAGCAGTTCTTC.